The 15 T cell receptor beta chains below come from one sample, sequenced in a study of tumor and adjacent non-tumor tissue in lung cancer. A modified ARM-PCR protocol with three rounds of nested PCR amplified TCRbeta. MiXCR, run by TCRdb on the multiplex PCR reads, gives a single entry per CDR3 protein. This table has around 86,000 distinct CDR3 sequences, just under 75% appearing once. No cell sorting was done before RNA was extracted from the tissue. Sequenced sample: lung tumor tissue. Receptor source: a woman between 40 and 55 years old with non-small cell lung cancer.

As regards this clonotype: The CDR3 ends on some other residue instead of the conserved phenylalanine or tryptophan, so this is likely a read error. V gene TRBV6-1 combines with J gene TRBJ2-1; no clear D. The CDR3 runs to 13 residues. Germline V gene data show CDR1 as MNHNS and CDR2 as SASEGT. Deletions cut 9 bases from V and 9 bases from J, with 18 bases between. The CDR3 reads CASSWTGYGEQFL. In DNA, the CDR3 is TGTGCCAGTAGTTGGACCGGGTATGGTGAGCAGTTCCTC.

The CDR3: CANTVTGRETQYF. The CDR3 nucleotides are TGCGCCAACACTGTAACAGGGAGGGAGACCCAGTACTTC. The chain carries TRBV10-2 and TRBJ2-5; the D gene could be TRBD1 or TRBD2 (6 bases each). The length of the CDR3 is 13 residues. Trimming shortened V by 10 bases and J by 5 bases, and 17 bases separated the two germline ends. Germline V CDR1 and CDR2: WSHSY, SAAADI.

Concerning this clonotype itself: The junction differs from germline at one of its ends, possibly a read error. V usage is TRBV29-1 and J usage is TRBJ2-5; weak D call: TRBD2 (5 bases). The CDR3 has 14 residues. Looked up from germline, CDR1 is SQVTM and CDR2 is ANQGSEA. DNA of the CDR3: TGTAGCGTTGAAGACGGGAAACAGCAAGAGACCCAGTACTTC. This sequence encodes CSVEDGKQQETQYF.

Details on this clonotype: The CDR3 end shows no conserved phenylalanine or tryptophan, and so a read error is likely. The DNA is left out, because the CDR3 cannot be placed on it with certainty; the CDR3 is given as TCRdb lists it. V is TRBV6-2 or TRBV6-3 and J is TRBJ2-1. Germline V gene sequence: CDR1 MNHEY, CDR2 SVGEGT. The CDR3 is 15 amino acids long, termini counted. CDR3 sequence reads: CATTGGGRSYNEQSL.

Regarding this clonotype: This sequence may be a read error, since a much larger clone differs from it by one base. The chain uses TRBV10-3 and TRBJ1-1; D gene ambiguous. Between the trimmed V and J ends, which lost 10 bases and 0 bases, there was a span of 18 bases. The CDR3 length is 15 residues. The germline gives CDR1 ENHRY, CDR2 SYGVKD. This chain's CDR3 is CATGKETNMNTEAFF. CDR3 DNA: TGTGCCACGGGAAAAGAGACAAACATGAACACTGAAGCTTTCTTT.

V gene TRBV12-3 or TRBV12-4 combines with J gene TRBJ2-7, with D tentatively TRBD1 (5 bases). Trimming removed 10 bases at V and 0 bases at J, with 13 bases between. The CDR3 contains 13 residues. CDR3 DNA sequence: TGTGCCAATAGTTTGACAGACTCCTACGAGCAGTACTTC. Its protein is CANSLTDSYEQYF.

About this clonotype itself: A much bigger clone sits one base away, suggesting this may be a read error. The chain combines TRBV5-1 with TRBJ2-3; the match to TRBD2 covers 10 bases. Germline V gives CDR1 SGHRS, CDR2 YFSETQ. The CDR3 is 17 amino acids. The CDR3 protein is CASSLFSASGGTGTQYF. CDR3 in DNA: TGCGCCAGCAGCTTGTTCTCGGCTAGCGGGGGCACAGGTACGCAGTATTTT.

Notes on this clonotype: The CDR3 end shows no conserved phenylalanine or tryptophan, and so a read error is likely. No DNA is shown, since the ends of the CDR3 on it are uncertain; the CDR3 is the one TCRdb lists. This chain connects TRBV24-1 to TRBJ2-3. Germline V gene data show CDR1 as KGHDR and CDR2 as SFDVKD. The CDR3 has 13 amino acids, counting both end residues. CDR3: CAISDSTTDTRYL.

In regard to this clonotype: The CDR3 end shows no conserved phenylalanine or tryptophan, and so a read error is likely. This chain connects TRBV11-3 to TRBJ2-7; D uncertain. From germline, CDR1 is SGHNT and CDR2 YENEEA. This CDR3 spans 12 amino acids. This chain's CDR3 is CAGSLISYEQYL. The CDR3 region has the DNA TGTGCCGGCAGCTTAATCTCCTATGAGCAGTACTTA.

Note on this clonotype: A junction end diverges from the germline sequence, so it may reflect a read error. The chain has TRBV28 and TRBJ2-3, with TRBD2 matching over 16 bases. Germline values: CDR1 MDHEN, CDR2 SYDVKM. This CDR3 contains 19 residues. CDR3 sequence (DNA): TGTGTCAGCAGGGACGGGACTAGCGGGAGGGTCCTAAGCACAGATACGCAGTATTTT. This encodes CVSRDGTSGRVLSTDTQYF.

Comment on this clonotype: A read error may explain this, as a much larger clone is one base away. The V gene is TRBV5-1, the J gene TRBJ2-3; D gene uncertain. The V end was cut by 0 bases, the J end by 1 base, with 9 bases between. The CDR3 is 15 amino acids. Germline assignment: CDR1 SGHRS and CDR2 YFSETQ. CDR3 in amino acids: CASSLVPECTDTQYF. The DNA for the CDR3 is TGCGCCAGCAGCTTGGTGCCGGAGTGCACAGATACGCAGTATTTT.

This clonotype was observed at least ten times. The chain couples TRBV20-1 to TRBJ2-1; TRBD2 agrees at 10 bases. Germline-derived CDR1 and CDR2 are DFQATT and SNEGSKA (reference sequence). This CDR3 spans 17 amino acids. The V segment lost 6 bases and the J segment 0 bases; nucleotides outside the gene matches: 11. As DNA, the CDR3 is TGCAGTGCCCTAGGCCCTAGCGGGAGTATCTCCTACAATGAGCAGTTCTTC. This gives the protein CSALGPSGSISYNEQFF.

This clonotype was counted many times. The V gene is TRBV14, the J gene TRBJ2-7; D not certain. This CDR3 contains 11 residues. Germline V gene sequence: CDR1 SGHDN, CDR2 FVKESK. V was pared by 1 base and J by 6 bases, with 4 bases between. The CDR3 region has the DNA TGTGCCAGCAGCCAAGGGGGCGAGCAGTACTTC. It translates to CASSQGGEQYF.

With respect to this clonotype: The germline gene is not matched at one end of the junction; a read error may be the cause. The chain joins TRBV5-1 to TRBJ1-2; the D gene is possibly TRBD1 (6 bases). CDR3 size: 14 residues. The germline gives CDR1 SGHRS, CDR2 YFSETQ. The CDR3, as DNA: TGCGCCAACAGCTTGGGGCAGGGGACACTTGGCTACACCTTC. Translation: CANSLGQGTLGYTF.

As regards this clonotype: The CDR3 does not close with the conserved phenylalanine or tryptophan, likely indicating a read error. The chain links TRBV5-6 to TRBJ2-2; 11 nucleotides line up with TRBD2. Germline values: CDR1 SGHDT, CDR2 YYEEEE. Trimming at V came to 5 bases and at J to 4 bases, leaving 4 bases not matched to a gene. The length of the CDR3 is 15 residues. CDR3 protein: CASRFGLAGTGELFL. CDR3 bases: TGTGCCAGCAGATTCGGACTAGCGGGCACCGGGGAGCTGTTTCTA.